The TCR beta chain described here comes from a study of shared clonotypes between healthy human individuals (TCRdb year 2020). General notes on the study: A couple of women and a few men aged 18 to 49 years were included in the cohort. Per donor, leukapheresis produced somewhere between about 0.94 and 10 billion PBMCs. Per donor, three plates each were used for CD4 naive and CD4 memory, two for CD8 naive, and one for CD8 memory. Libraries were prepared and TCR repertoires were sequenced by different laboratories using diverse techniques, in order to increase sequencing depth and limit assay-specific biases. To estimate repertoire size and how much clonotypes are shared between individuals, the study performed deep sequencing of blood TCR repertoires from 4 to 6 healthy adults. General conclusions and limits of the study: Naive subsets generally had larger estimated clonotype richness than memory subsets did. Only blood was sampled, and tissue TCR repertoires likely differ from those in blood. The small number of donors limited the genetic and exposure-history diversity represented. Incomplete sequencing was indicated by rarefaction of sorted-subset datasets, despite the large sequencing depth. Clonotypes shared by all four sorted-subset donors showed higher generation probabilities than non-shared clonotypes. When several donors were compared, the shared fraction of clonotypes was about 5.4% for naive CD4, less than 4% for naive CD8, more than 2% for memory CD4, and 0.3% to 0.5% for memory CD8. Pairwise subsampling led to the expectation that sequencing depth would affect the degree of clonotype sharing among donors.

Using the deep immunoSEQ assay, multiplex PCR amplified TCR CDR3 regions from genomic DNA. Genomic DNA extracted from each cell subset was distributed evenly over all wells of several immunoSEQ 96-well plates, and each plate served as one replicate. For sorted subsets, each replicate PCR was loaded with roughly 190 ng genomic DNA, equivalent to about 30,000 T cell genomes. Purified libraries were measured with a Qubit 3.0 fluorometer, size-checked on a Bioanalyzer 2100, and measured again with the KAPA Library Quantification kit. Every immunoSEQ 96-well plate was sequenced on a separate single-read 150-cycle Illumina NextSeq 550 flow cell. Per the original workflow: Because the immunoSEQ output included only junctional sequences and no quality scores, the filtering could not be the same as the filtering used for full-length reads. To assign V/J genes and CDR3, sequences were annotated against IMGT germline references using PyIR, a Python wrapper for IgBLAST v1.9. Any read was removed if the V/J assignment was weak (E-value above 1e-6), the CDR3 was missing, or the read contained stop codons, out-of-frame junctions, or ambiguous translated residues. V3J clonotypes were defined as sequences sharing an identical inferred V gene, J gene, and CDR3 amino acid sequence. Percentage overlap between repertoires was computed as shared unique clonotypes divided by the size of the smaller repertoire. Richness of each repertoire was evaluated using RTK rarefaction, the Chao1 estimator, and Recon v2.1 estimates of unobserved clonotypes. For all TCRbeta clonotypes obtained by the gDNA method from four donors, generation probabilities were computed with OLGA. TCRdb's version of the immuneACCESS table is confined to in-frame rearrangements and falls short of the full clone set. An unresolved V gene accounts for under half of the shortfall where checked; the remainder is of unknown origin. That table supplies the V and J calls and clone size; D and trimming were determined from the DNA. The sample table records more than 2 million clones; roughly 95% of these occur just once. 0.1% to 0.15% of the sample goes to the ten largest clones.

Comments on this clone: The clone's antigen remains unknown. It has no much larger one-base neighbor in the sample; base qualities were not kept.

Healthy HIV-negative adults with no recently reported acute infections or vaccinations were included as donors. Every donor was a Caucasian adult residing in Nashville, Tennessee, USA. CD4+ T cells were enriched through magnetic negative selection, after which naive cells were positively selected on CD45RA and the remaining negative fraction served as the memory subset. After blood collection by leukapheresis, PBMCs were isolated using Ficoll-Histopaque density gradient centrifugation and then cryopreserved in the vapor phase of liquid nitrogen. Analytical flow cytometry was used to check the purity and quantity of each magnetically sorted T cell population. Each sorted fraction had its genomic DNA isolated and then quantified by UV absorbance on a Nanodrop 2000c. The CDR3 runs 15 amino acids, cysteine and phenylalanine included. The DNA shown is the 45-base CDR3, in frame from base 1. Taken from the germline V gene (reference sequence), the CDR1 and CDR2 loops are GTSNPN and SVGIG. At the junction V is shortened by 0 bases and J by 8 bases, with 17 bases in between.

This clonotype was sampled from a man between 18 and 35 years old in good health. The chain couples TRBV30 to TRBJ1-3; TRBD1 could be the D gene, as 5 bases match. The sequenced sample consisted of naive CD4+ T cells sorted from blood. In light of the paper, this sample's cell subset or site label describes: CD45RA+ positively selected. The nucleotides read TGTGCCTGGAGTGTGGGGGGACTTTCCGAGGACACCATATATTTT. This translates into CAWSVGGLSEDTIYF.